This entry lists 24 T cell receptor beta chains sequenced from one sample in a study of metastatic and nonmetastatic thyroid tumors. TCRdb recomputed clones from the PCR reads via MiXCR. This table has about 20,000 clones, 16% appearing once. No treatment of any kind had been given to any patient before thyroid surgery. The sequenced material came from tumor tissue. The source is a female donor with papillary thyroid cancer or a benign thyroid nodule (not recorded which). Some clones in this sample may be carry-over from other donors' samples.

This clone appeared many times. The V call is TRBV2, the J call TRBJ2-3; TRBD2 agrees at 15 bases. The CDR3 runs 15 residues. The germline V gene encodes CDR1 SNHLY and CDR2 FYNNEI. V was pared by 4 bases and J by 4 bases, with 0 bases of the junction left unmatched. CDR3 in amino acids: CASSGTSGRADTQYF. The DNA for the CDR3 is TGTGCCAGCAGTGGGACTAGCGGGAGGGCAGATACGCAGTATTTT.

This clone was seen ten or more times. CDR3 in DNA: TGTGCCAGCAGCTTAGGCAGGGGGCGGGGCTATGGCTACACCTTC. Its protein product is CASSLGRGRGYGYTF. The gene calls are TRBV7-2 and TRBJ1-2; 8 bases fit TRBD1. After removal of 1 base from V and 4 bases from J, the junction contained 5 bases not matched to a gene. The germline V gene has CDR1 SGHTA and CDR2 FQGNSA. CDR3 length equals 15 residues.

As concerns this clone: This could be a read error, since a much larger clone is one nucleotide away. The V call is TRBV4-1, the J call TRBJ2-7; the D call may be TRBD1 or TRBD2 (5 bases each). CDR3 size: 14 residues. The V and J ends lost 2 bases and 9 bases respectively, with 17 bases between them. Germline V gene data show CDR1 as MGHRA and CDR2 as YSYEKL. CDR3 amino acids: CASSQLEVGRGQYF. The DNA for the CDR3 is TGCGCCAGCAGCCAACTTGAGGTGGGACGGGGGCAGTACTTC.

Many counts were recorded for this clone. Sequence at one end of the junction differs from germline and may be a read error. The genes are TRBV7-7 and TRBJ2-5; D is undetermined. The CDR3 is 15 amino acids. CDR1 and CDR2 from the germline V gene are SSHAT and FNYEAQ (reference sequence). This CDR3 is CASSLGSSGRETQYF. CDR3 nucleotide sequence: TGTGCTAGCAGCTTAGGATCAAGTGGTCGGGAGACCCAGTACTTC.

At least ten counts were recorded for this clone. V is TRBV27 and J is TRBJ2-1, with a tentative D call TRBD1 (5 bases). Germline V gene sequence: CDR1 MNHEY, CDR2 SMNVEV (reference sequence). Trimming stripped 5 bases from V and 6 bases from J, with 14 bases between. The CDR3 totals 14 residues. The CDR3 DNA sequence: TGTGCCAGCAGTCCAACCCTAGACAGCAATGAGCAGTTCTTC. This sequence encodes CASSPTLDSNEQFF.

This clone was observed many times. The chain couples TRBV30 to TRBJ1-1, with 7 bases matching TRBD1. Per the germline V gene, CDR1 is GTSNPN and CDR2 is SVGIG (reference sequence). This CDR3 is built from 16 residues. V lost 0 bases to trimming and J lost 2 bases; unmatched junction nucleotides: 9. CDR3: CAWSVRDRVINTEAFF. The DNA of the CDR3 is TGTGCCTGGAGTGTAAGAGACAGGGTGATAAACACTGAAGCTTTCTTT.

This clone was observed at least ten times. The gene calls are TRBV11-2 and TRBJ2-1, with D tentatively TRBD2 (6 bases). In germline, CDR1 is SGHAT, CDR2 FQNNGV. The V gene lost 3 bases and the J gene lost 7 bases, with 19 bases spanning the gap. This CDR3 contains 16 residues. The DNA for the CDR3 is TGTGCCAGCAGCTTTAGGATGTCCGGGACTGGGAATGAGCAGTTCTTC. It yields the protein CASSFRMSGTGNEQFF.

This clone showed up many times. The chain joins TRBV6-1 to TRBJ1-1, with a possible D match to TRBD1 (6 bases). This CDR3 is built from 15 residues. The V gene lost 7 bases and the J gene lost 4 bases, with 19 bases spanning the gap. Germline V gene sequence: CDR1 MNHNS, CDR2 SASEGT. This CDR3 is CASTFDRQKSTEAFF. Here the CDR3 DNA reads TGTGCCAGCACCTTTGACAGGCAGAAGAGCACTGAAGCTTTCTTT.

This clone qualifies as medium-sized. The chain has TRBV12-3 or TRBV12-4 and TRBJ2-1; either TRBD1 or TRBD2 may supply D (5 bases each). CDR3 length equals 15 residues. The V end was cut by 8 bases, the J end by 6 bases, with 20 bases between. Here the CDR3 reads CASAAGALFANEQFF. CDR3 coding DNA: TGTGCCAGCGCAGCCGGGGCTTTGTTTGCCAATGAGCAGTTCTTC.

This clone was recorded many times. The rearrangement uses TRBV10-1 and TRBJ2-1; 7 bases agree with TRBD2. CDR1 is WNHNN, CDR2 SYGVQD, per germline (reference sequence). V shed 6 bases, J shed 7 bases, and the junction held 6 bases outside the gene matches. The CDR3 is made up of 13 amino acids. CDR3 in amino acids: CASSKAGGNEQFF. The CDR3 region has the DNA TGCGCCAGCAGCAAAGCCGGGGGGAATGAGCAGTTCTTC.

This clone was observed a few times. The J gene is TRBJ1-2, the V gene TRBV13; D is undetermined. V was shortened by 0 bases and J by 8 bases, with 16 bases between the two germline ends. CDR1 is PRHDT and CDR2 is FYEKMQ in the germline V gene (reference sequence). The CDR3 spans 15 residues. The CDR3: CASSLGRTSTRGYTF. In DNA form, the CDR3 reads TGTGCCAGCAGCTTAGGCCGCACTTCGACTCGAGGCTACACCTTC.

Points on this clone: A much larger clone lies a single base off, so this may be a read error. The chain links TRBV5-6 to TRBJ2-5; D perhaps matches TRBD1 (6 bases). The length of the CDR3 is 16 residues. Germline V gives CDR1 SGHDT, CDR2 YYEEEE. In DNA form, the CDR3 reads TGTGCCAGCAGCTTGGTATCCGGGCAGGGGCAAGAGACCCATTACTTC. Translated, it gives CASSLVSGQGQETHYF.

There are many counts of this clone. A much larger clone differs from this one at a single base, so this may be a read error. The V call is TRBV27, the J call TRBJ1-1; 8 positions agree with TRBD1. Looked up from germline, CDR1 is MNHEY and CDR2 is SMNVEV (reference sequence). The CDR3 covers 14 residues. For the CDR3, the DNA is TGTGCCAGCAGTCCACAGGGGGTTGGCACTGAAGCTTCCTTT. Translating it yields CASSPQGVGTEASF.

This clone has a count of ten or more. The rearrangement joins TRBV15 to TRBJ2-3, with TRBD1 matching 7 bases. The CDR3 spans 15 residues. Germline assignment: CDR1 LNHNV and CDR2 YYDKDF (reference sequence). V was pared by 5 bases and J by 1 base, with 6 bases of the junction left unmatched. CDR3 coding DNA: TGTGCCACCAGCGTCGAAGGACAGGGCACAGATACGCAGTATTTT. The encoded protein is CATSVEGQGTDTQYF.

This clone was observed at least ten times. This chain connects TRBV5-1 to TRBJ1-1; unclear D gene. Germline values: CDR1 SGHRS, CDR2 YFSETQ. CDR3 length equals 13 residues. The V end lost 0 bases, the J end lost 0 bases, and 3 bases lay between the germline ends. CDR3: CASSLDVNTEAFF. The CDR3 nucleotides read TGCGCCAGCAGCTTGGACGTGAACACTGAAGCTTTCTTT.

Many counts were recorded for this clone. The chain links TRBV20-1 to TRBJ2-1, with a tentative D call TRBD2 (7 bases). There are 12 residues in the CDR3. Germline V CDR1 and CDR2: DFQATT, SNEGSKA (reference sequence). Deletions cut 3 bases from V and 6 bases from J, with 9 bases between. As DNA, the CDR3 is TGCAGTGCTAGGGGAGGGGGCAATGAGCAGTTCTTC. Its protein product is CSARGGGNEQFF.

V gene TRBV12-3 or TRBV12-4 combines with J gene TRBJ2-2, with 10 positions matching TRBD2. J lost 5 bases, V lost 3 bases, and 0 bases had no gene match. This CDR3 has 14 residues. The CDR3 DNA reads as TGTGCCAGCAGTTTGACTAGCGGGACCGGGGAGCTGTTTTTT. Translating gives CASSLTSGTGELFF.

This clone was recorded at least ten times. The CDR3 DNA sequence: TGCAGCGTTGAAGAAGGGGTACTGGGGGCCGGGGAGCTGTTTTTT. Translation: CSVEEGVLGAGELFF. J is TRBJ2-2 and V is TRBV29-1; D may correspond to TRBD1 or TRBD2 (5 bases each). This CDR3 region has 15 residues. V lost 0 bases and J 6 bases, leaving 14 bases between the germline ends. From germline, CDR1 is SQVTM and CDR2 ANQGSEA.

This clone has a count of ten or more. This sequence joins TRBV30 and TRBJ1-5; 7 positions match TRBD1. This CDR3 has 13 amino acids. CDR1 is GTSNPN, CDR2 SVGIG, per germline (reference sequence). V shed 5 bases, J shed 2 bases, and the junction held 3 bases outside the gene matches. The CDR3 loop reads CAWDRVGNQPQHF. CDR3 coding DNA: TGTGCCTGGGACAGGGTGGGCAATCAGCCCCAGCATTTT.

This clone was counted at least ten times. V gene TRBV2 combines with J gene TRBJ2-7; the D gene is possibly TRBD2 (6 bases). CDR1 SNHLY and CDR2 FYNNEI come from the germline V gene. V was pared by 7 bases and J by 5 bases, with 15 bases between. The CDR3 sequence is 13 residues long. CDR3 in DNA: TGTGCCAGCAAATGGGGGGAGAACCACGAGCAGTACTTC. It codes for CASKWGENHEQYF.

There are many counts of this clone. This chain uses TRBV5-1 with TRBJ2-1, with D maybe TRBD1 (6 bases). V was shortened by 4 bases and J by 5 bases, with 19 bases between the two germline ends. CDR3 size: 16 residues. Germline CDR1 SGHRS, CDR2 YFSETQ. The CDR3 nucleotides are TGCGCCAGCAGCCCCAGTGGACAGATTGTAAACAATGAGCAGTTCTTC. This sequence encodes CASSPSGQIVNNEQFF.

This clone was detected many times. A much more abundant neighbour one base away suggests this may be a read error. V usage is TRBV3-1 and J usage is TRBJ1-1, with D possibly TRBD1 on 5 matching bases. Germline V gene data show CDR1 as LGHDT and CDR2 as YNNKEL (reference sequence). There are 12 residues in the CDR3. The CDR3 loop reads CASTREGRGASF. The CDR3 DNA sequence: TGTGCCAGCACCCGTGAGGGGAGGGGAGCTTCCTTT.

This clone was seen only a few times. A read error may explain this, as a much larger clone is one base away. This chain joins TRBV7-7 and TRBJ2-2; D gene unclear. Germline V CDR1 and CDR2: SSHAT, FNYEAQ (reference sequence). The CDR3 sequence is 15 residues long. The CDR3 spells CASSRYRRHTGELFF. Here the CDR3 DNA reads TGTGCTAGCTCCCGGTACCGTAGGCACACCGGGGAGCTGTTTTTT. Variable domain in full (rest from reference TRBV7-7 and TRBJ2-2): GAGVSQSPRYKVTKRGQDVTLRCDPISSHATLYWYQQALGQGPEFLTYFNYEAQPDKSGLPSDRFSAERPEGSISTLTIQRTEQRDSAMYRCASSRYRRHTGELFFGEGSRLTVL.

This clone was detected many times. A read error is possible here, since a much larger clone lies one base away. CDR3 nucleotide sequence: TGTGCCAGCTCTGTCCGGGGGCTGAAGAAAACAGATACGCAGTATTTT. Amino acid sequence: CASSVRGLKKTDTQYF. The rearrangement links TRBV27 to TRBJ2-3; either TRBD1 or TRBD2 may supply D (6 bases each). Between the trimmed V and J ends, which lost 8 bases and 3 bases, there was a span of 21 bases. The germline V gene encodes CDR1 MNHEY and CDR2 SMNVEV (reference sequence). CDR3 length: 16 residues.